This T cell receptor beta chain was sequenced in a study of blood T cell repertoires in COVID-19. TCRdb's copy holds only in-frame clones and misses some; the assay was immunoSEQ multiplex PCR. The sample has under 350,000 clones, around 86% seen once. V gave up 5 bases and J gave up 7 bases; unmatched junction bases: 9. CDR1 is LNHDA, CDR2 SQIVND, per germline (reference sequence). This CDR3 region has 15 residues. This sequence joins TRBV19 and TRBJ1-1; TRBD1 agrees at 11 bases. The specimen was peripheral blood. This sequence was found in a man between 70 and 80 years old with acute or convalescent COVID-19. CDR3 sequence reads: CASSPRDRGTIEAFF. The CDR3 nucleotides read TGTGCCAGTAGTCCCAGGGACAGGGGGACGATTGAAGCTTTCTTT.